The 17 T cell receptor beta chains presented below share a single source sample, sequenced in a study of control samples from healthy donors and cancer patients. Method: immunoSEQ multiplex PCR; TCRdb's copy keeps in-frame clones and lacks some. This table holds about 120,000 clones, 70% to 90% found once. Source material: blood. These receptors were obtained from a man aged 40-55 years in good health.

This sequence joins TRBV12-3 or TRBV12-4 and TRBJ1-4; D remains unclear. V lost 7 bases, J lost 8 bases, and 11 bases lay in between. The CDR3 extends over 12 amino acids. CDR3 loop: CASTKLGEKLFF. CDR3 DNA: TGTGCCAGCACCAAACTGGGGGAAAAACTGTTTTTT.

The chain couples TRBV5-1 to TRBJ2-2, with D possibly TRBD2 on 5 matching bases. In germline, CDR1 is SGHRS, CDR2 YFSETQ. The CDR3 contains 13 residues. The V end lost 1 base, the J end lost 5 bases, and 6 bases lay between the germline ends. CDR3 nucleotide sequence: TGCGCCAGCAGCTTGACGGGAACCGGGGAGCTGTTTTTT. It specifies CASSLTGTGELFF.

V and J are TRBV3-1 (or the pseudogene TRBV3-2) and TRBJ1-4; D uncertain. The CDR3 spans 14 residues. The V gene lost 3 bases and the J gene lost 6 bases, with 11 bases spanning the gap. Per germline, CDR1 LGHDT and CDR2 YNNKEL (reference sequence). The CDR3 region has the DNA TGTGCCAGCAGCCAGCTGGGTCCGGATGAAAAACTGTTTTTT. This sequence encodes CASSQLGPDEKLFF.

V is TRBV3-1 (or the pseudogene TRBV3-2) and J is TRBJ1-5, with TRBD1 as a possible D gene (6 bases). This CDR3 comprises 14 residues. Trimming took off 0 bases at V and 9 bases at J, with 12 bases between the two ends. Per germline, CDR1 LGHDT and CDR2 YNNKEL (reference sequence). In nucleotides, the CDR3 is TGTGCCAGCAGCCAAGATAGTCAGGGGTCGCCCCAGCATTTT. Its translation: CASSQDSQGSPQHF.

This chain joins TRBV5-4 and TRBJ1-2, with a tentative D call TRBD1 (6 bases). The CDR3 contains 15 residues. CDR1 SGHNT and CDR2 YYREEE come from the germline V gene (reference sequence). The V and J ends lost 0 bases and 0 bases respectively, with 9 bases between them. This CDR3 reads CASSLGGASNYGYTF. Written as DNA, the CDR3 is TGTGCCAGCAGCTTGGGGGGGGCTTCTAACTATGGCTACACCTTC. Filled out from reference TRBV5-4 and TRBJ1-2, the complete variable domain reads ETGVTQSPTHLIKTRGQQVTLRCSSQSGHNTVSWYQQALGQGPQFIFQYYREEENGRGNFPPRFSGLQFPNYSSELNVNALELDDSALYLCASSLGGASNYGYTFGSGTRLTVV.

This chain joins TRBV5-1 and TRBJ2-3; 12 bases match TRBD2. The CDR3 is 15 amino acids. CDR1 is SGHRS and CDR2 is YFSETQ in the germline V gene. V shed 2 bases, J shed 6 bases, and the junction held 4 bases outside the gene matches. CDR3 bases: TGCGCCAGCAGCTTATCTAGCGGGGGGGCCGATACGCAGTATTTT. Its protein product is CASSLSSGGADTQYF.

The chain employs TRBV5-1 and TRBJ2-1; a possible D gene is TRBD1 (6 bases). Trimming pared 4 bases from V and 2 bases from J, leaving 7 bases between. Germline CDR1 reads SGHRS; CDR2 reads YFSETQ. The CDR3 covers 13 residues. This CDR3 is CASSGDTYNEQFF. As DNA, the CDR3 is TGCGCCAGCAGCGGGGACACCTACAATGAGCAGTTCTTC. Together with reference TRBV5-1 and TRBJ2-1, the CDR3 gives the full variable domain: KAGVTQTPRYLIKTRGQQVTLSCSPISGHRSVSWYQQTPGQGLQFLFEYFSETQRNKGNFPGRFSGRQFSNSRSEMNVSTLELGDSALYLCASSGDTYNEQFFGPGTRLTVL.

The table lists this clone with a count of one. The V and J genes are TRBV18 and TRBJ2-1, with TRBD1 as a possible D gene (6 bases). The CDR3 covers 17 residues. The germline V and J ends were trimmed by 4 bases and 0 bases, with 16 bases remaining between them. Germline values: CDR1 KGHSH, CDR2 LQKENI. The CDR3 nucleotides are TGTGCCAGCTCACACCTTAATGGGGGCAACTCCTACAATGAGCAGTTCTTC. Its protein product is CASSHLNGGNSYNEQFF.

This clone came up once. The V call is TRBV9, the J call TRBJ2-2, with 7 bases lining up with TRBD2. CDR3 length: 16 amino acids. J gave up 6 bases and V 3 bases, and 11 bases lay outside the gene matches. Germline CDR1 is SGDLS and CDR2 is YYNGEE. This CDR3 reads CASSGSGEGLAGELFF. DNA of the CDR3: TGTGCCAGCAGCGGAAGCGGGGAAGGTCTGGCCGGGGAGCTGTTTTTT.

CDR3 nucleotides: TGTGCCTGGAGTCCCGGATTTTATAGCAATCAGCCCCAGCATTTT. It translates to CAWSPGFYSNQPQHF. The chain joins TRBV30 to TRBJ1-5; no firm D call. CDR1 is GTSNPN, CDR2 SVGIG, per germline (reference sequence). The V end lost 2 bases, the J end lost 0 bases, and 11 bases lay between the germline ends. This CDR3 region has 15 residues. The whole variable domain, filled in from reference TRBV30 and TRBJ1-5, reads SQTIHQWPATLVQPVGSPLSLECTVEGTSNPNLYWYRQAAGRGLQLLFYSVGIGQISSEVPQNLSASRPQDRQFILSSKKLLLSDSGFYLCAWSPGFYSNQPQHFGDGTRLSIL.

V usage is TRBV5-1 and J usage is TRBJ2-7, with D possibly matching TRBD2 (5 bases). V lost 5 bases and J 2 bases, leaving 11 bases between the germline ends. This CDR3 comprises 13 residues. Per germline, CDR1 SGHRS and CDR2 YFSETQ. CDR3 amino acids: CASRPDGTYEQYF. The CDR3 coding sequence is TGCGCCAGCAGACCAGACGGGACCTACGAGCAGTACTTC.

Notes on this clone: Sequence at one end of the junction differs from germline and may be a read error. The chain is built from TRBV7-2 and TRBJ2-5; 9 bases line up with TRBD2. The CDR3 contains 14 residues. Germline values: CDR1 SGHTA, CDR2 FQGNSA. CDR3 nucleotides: TGTGCCAGCAGCCTAGCGGGGCCCCAAGAGACCCAGTACTTC. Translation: CASSLAGPQETQYF. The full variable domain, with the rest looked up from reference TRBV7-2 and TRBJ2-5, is GAGVSQSPSNKVTEKGKDVELRCDPISGHTALYWYRQSLGQGLEFLIYFQGNSAPDKSGLPSDRFSAERTGGSVSTLTIQRTQQEDSAVYLCASSLAGPQETQYFGPGTRLLVL.

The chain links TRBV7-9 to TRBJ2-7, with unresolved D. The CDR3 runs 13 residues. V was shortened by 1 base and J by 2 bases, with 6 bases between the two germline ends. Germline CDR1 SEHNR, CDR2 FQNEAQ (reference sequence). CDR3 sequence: CASSLDGPYEQYF. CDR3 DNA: TGTGCCAGCAGCTTAGACGGCCCCTACGAGCAGTACTTC.

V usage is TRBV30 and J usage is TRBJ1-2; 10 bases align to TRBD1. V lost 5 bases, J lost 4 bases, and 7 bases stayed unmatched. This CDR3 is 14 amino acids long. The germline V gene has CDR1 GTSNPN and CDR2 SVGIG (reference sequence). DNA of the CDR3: TGTGCCTGGTTTCTGACAGGGGGCCTCTATGGCTACACCTTC. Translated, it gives CAWFLTGGLYGYTF.

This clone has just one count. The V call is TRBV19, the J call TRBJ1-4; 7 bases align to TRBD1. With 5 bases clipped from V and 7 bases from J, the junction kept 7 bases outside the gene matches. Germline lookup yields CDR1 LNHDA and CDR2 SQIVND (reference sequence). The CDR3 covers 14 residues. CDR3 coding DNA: TGTGCCAGTAGTCGGACAGGAAACTCTGAAAAACTGTTTTTT. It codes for CASSRTGNSEKLFF.

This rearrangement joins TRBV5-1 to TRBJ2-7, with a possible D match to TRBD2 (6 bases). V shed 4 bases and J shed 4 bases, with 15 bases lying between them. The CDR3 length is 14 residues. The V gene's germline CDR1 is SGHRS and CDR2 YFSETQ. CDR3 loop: CASSPFPGRYEQYF. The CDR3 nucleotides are TGCGCCAGCAGCCCCTTCCCGGGGAGGTACGAGCAGTACTTC.

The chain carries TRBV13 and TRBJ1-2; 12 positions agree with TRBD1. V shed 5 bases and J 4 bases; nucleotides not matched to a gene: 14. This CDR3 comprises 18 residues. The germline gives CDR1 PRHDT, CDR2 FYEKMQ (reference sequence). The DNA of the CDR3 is TGTGCCAGCAGCCGTTATGAACCGGGACAGGGGGCGACCTATGGCTACACCTTC. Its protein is CASSRYEPGQGATYGYTF.